The 31 T cell receptor beta chains reported below all come from one sample, sequenced in a study of blood T cell repertoires in COVID-19. Here immunoSEQ multiplex PCR was the method, and the copy in TCRdb shows in-frame clones only, minus some. The repertoire holds 170,000 or so clones, with around nine tenths as singletons. The sample was peripheral blood. All receptors derive from a middle-aged man with active or convalescent COVID-19.

This chain connects TRBV19 to TRBJ1-2, with a possible D match to TRBD1 (6 bases). Germline CDR1 and CDR2: LNHDA and SQIVND (reference sequence). CDR3 length: 16 amino acids. The V end was cut by 3 bases, the J end by 2 bases, with 16 bases between. CDR3 DNA sequence: TGTGCCAGTAGTATGACACAGGGAATGAAGAACTATGGCTACACCTTC. This gives the protein CASSMTQGMKNYGYTF.

To note about this clone: The junction does not match germline at one end; this may be a read error. The chain has TRBV7-7 and TRBJ2-3; 13 nucleotides align to TRBD2. CDR1 SSHAT and CDR2 FNYEAQ come from the germline V gene (reference sequence). This CDR3 is built from 16 residues. The CDR3 reads CASSAVLAGGTDTQYF. The CDR3 DNA is TGTGCTAGCAGCGCAGTACTAGCGGGGGGGACAGATACGCAGTATTTT. Variable domain in full (rest from reference TRBV7-7 and TRBJ2-3): GAGVSQSPRYKVTKRGQDVTLRCDPISSHATLYWYQQALGQGPEFLTYFNYEAQPDKSGLPSDRFSAERPEGSISTLTIQRTEQRDSAMYRCASSAVLAGGTDTQYFGPGTRLTVL.

The J gene is TRBJ1-2, the V gene TRBV2; D gene ambiguous. The CDR3 consists of 15 residues. V lost 4 bases and J lost 4, with 16 bases in between. Per the germline V gene, CDR1 is SNHLY and CDR2 is FYNNEI. This CDR3 is CASSVSPGIPYGYTF. CDR3 sequence (DNA): TGTGCCAGCAGTGTATCCCCCGGGATCCCCTATGGCTACACCTTC.

Only a few counts were recorded for this clone. This CDR3 is CASSQDRDFTQPNTEAFF. In DNA, the CDR3 is TGCGCCAGCAGCCAAGATCGGGACTTCACCCAGCCTAACACTGAAGCTTTCTTT. The chain employs TRBV4-1 and TRBJ1-1; possible D gene TRBD1, 5 bases. Germline lookup yields CDR1 MGHRA and CDR2 YSYEKL. This CDR3 spans 18 amino acids. The V end lost 0 bases, the J end lost 2 bases, and 19 bases lay between the germline ends.

The chain has TRBV10-2 and TRBJ2-4, with 11 bases matching TRBD1. CDR1 WSHSY and CDR2 SAAADI come from the germline V gene. The CDR3 has 14 amino acids. V was clipped by 9 bases and J by 8 bases; unmatched bases: 9. CDR3 DNA sequence: TGCGCCAGTATCCCGGGACAGGGGGACTACATTCAGTACTTC. Translated, it gives CASIPGQGDYIQYF.

The chain employs TRBV12-3 or TRBV12-4 and TRBJ1-2; D gene ambiguous. V shed 3 bases and J shed 7 bases, with 12 bases lying between them. This CDR3 has 13 residues. For the CDR3, the DNA is TGTGCCAGCAGTTTCGCGGGGAAGTCTGGCTACACCTTC. Its protein product is CASSFAGKSGYTF.

This chain links TRBV4-2 with TRBJ2-1, with 7 bases lining up with TRBD2. The CDR3 is 17 residues long. Germline trimming cut 0 bases from V and 0 bases from J; bases unmatched to any gene: 5. The germline V gene encodes CDR1 LGHNA and CDR2 YNFKEQ. The CDR3 sequence is CASSQEVRTSSYNEQFF. The CDR3 nucleotides are TGTGCCAGCAGCCAAGAGGTGCGGACTAGCTCCTACAATGAGCAGTTCTTC.

The chain couples TRBV30 to TRBJ1-2; a weak D match, TRBD1 (6 bases). V lost 2 bases to trimming and J lost 1 base, with 8 bases between them. From germline, CDR1 is GTSNPN and CDR2 SVGIG (reference sequence). The CDR3 has 13 amino acids. The DNA for the CDR3 is TGTGCCTGGAGTAACAGGGTTAACTATGGCTACACCTTC. This encodes CAWSNRVNYGYTF.

This chain connects TRBV15 to TRBJ1-4; D is perhaps TRBD1 (5 bases). The CDR3 has 15 residues. CDR1 and CDR2 from the germline V gene are LNHNV and YYDKDF (reference sequence). Trimming removed 1 base from V and 2 bases from J, with 8 bases in between. The CDR3 loop reads CATSRGGDTNEKLFF. The CDR3 bases are TGTGCCACCAGCAGAGGGGGGGACACTAATGAAAAACTGTTTTTT.

V and J are TRBV4-1 and TRBJ2-3; TRBD2 agrees at 11 bases. The CDR3 consists of 15 residues. The trim removed 2 bases at V and 4 bases at J, leaving 2 bases unmatched. Germline CDR1 MGHRA, CDR2 YSYEKL. The CDR3 DNA is TGCGCCAGCAGCCAATTTAGCGGGGGGGCAGATACGCAGTATTTT. Translation: CASSQFSGGADTQYF.

The chain combines TRBV21-1 with TRBJ1-6; TRBD1, as called in the table, went unchecked against the DNA. TRBV21-1 is recorded as a pseudogene. CDR3 length: 14 residues. The CDR3 region is CASSKKQGNSPLHF. The CDR3 DNA is TGTGCCAGCAGCAAAAAACAGGGGAATTCACCCCTCCACTTT.

The rearrangement links TRBV19 to TRBJ2-5; 9 bases agree with TRBD1. With 5 bases clipped from V and 5 bases from J, the junction kept 6 bases outside the gene matches. The V gene's germline CDR1 is LNHDA and CDR2 SQIVND (reference sequence). The CDR3 sequence is 14 residues long. This CDR3 reads CASSSGQGHETQYF. CDR3 nucleotides: TGTGCCAGTAGTTCGGGACAGGGCCATGAGACCCAGTACTTC.

V and J are TRBV4-1 and TRBJ1-4; D is possibly TRBD1 (6 bases). This CDR3 has 15 residues. Germline-derived CDR1 and CDR2 are MGHRA and YSYEKL. V was trimmed by 1 base and J by 7 bases, leaving 13 bases between them. CDR3 amino acids: CASSQGSTGSEKLFF. Here the CDR3 DNA reads TGCGCCAGCAGCCAAGGTAGTACAGGGTCTGAAAAACTGTTTTTT.

The V gene is TRBV30, the J gene TRBJ1-1; a weak D match, TRBD1 (5 bases). The CDR3 extends over 13 amino acids. In germline, CDR1 is GTSNPN, CDR2 SVGIG (reference sequence). The CDR3 bases are TGTGCGGCTTCCAGGGCCCCGAACACTGAAGCTTTCTTT. Translating it yields CAASRAPNTEAFF.

This clone was counted only a few times. The V call is TRBV4-2, the J call TRBJ2-2, with 11 nucleotides matching TRBD2. Germline V gives CDR1 LGHNA, CDR2 YNFKEQ. The CDR3 loop spans 16 amino acids. V was pared by 0 bases and J by 8 bases, with 5 bases of the junction left unmatched. The CDR3 is CASSQDLAGGRGELFF. The CDR3 nucleotides are TGTGCCAGCAGCCAAGATCTAGCGGGGGGTCGAGGGGAGCTGTTTTTT.

V usage is TRBV28 and J usage is TRBJ2-3; 7 bases match TRBD2. Germline lookup yields CDR1 MDHEN and CDR2 SYDVKM. V lost 5 bases to trimming and J lost 5 bases; unmatched junction nucleotides: 10. This CDR3 has 15 amino acids. Here the CDR3 reads CASSARGGRGDTQYF. The CDR3 DNA sequence: TGTGCCAGCAGTGCTCGGGGAGGGCGGGGAGATACGCAGTATTTT.

The chain has TRBV4-1 and TRBJ1-2, with 8 bases aligning to TRBD1. V dropped 3 bases and J dropped 4; count of bases not matched to a gene: 7. The CDR3 covers 15 residues. The V gene's germline CDR1 is MGHRA and CDR2 YSYEKL. This CDR3 is CASSQDPTGGYGYTF. The CDR3 DNA sequence: TGCGCCAGCAGCCAGGATCCTACAGGGGGCTATGGCTACACCTTC.

This chain uses TRBV19 with TRBJ1-1; TRBD1 aligns across 8 bases. V lost 4 bases, J lost 1 base, and 2 bases stayed unmatched. Germline CDR1 reads LNHDA; CDR2 reads SQIVND (reference sequence). This CDR3 has 14 residues. The CDR3 is CASSRQGRNTEAFF. CDR3 DNA sequence: TGTGCCAGTAGTAGACAGGGGAGGAACACTGAAGCTTTCTTT.

The V call is TRBV13, the J call TRBJ2-1, with 10 bases that match TRBD2. CDR3 length equals 15 residues. Germline V gene sequence: CDR1 PRHDT, CDR2 FYEKMQ (reference sequence). The V and J ends lost 5 bases and 4 bases, in that order; junction bases with no gene match: 5. The CDR3 region is CASSISGGPYNEQFF. Here the CDR3 DNA reads TGTGCCAGCAGCATTAGCGGGGGGCCGTACAATGAGCAGTTCTTC.

V is TRBV7-9 and J is TRBJ2-5; D perhaps matches TRBD2 (5 bases). The germline V gene has CDR1 SEHNR and CDR2 FQNEAQ (reference sequence). This CDR3 spans 16 amino acids. Trimming removed 7 bases from V and 5 bases from J, with 23 bases in between. CDR3 loop: CASTKGPASYSETQYF. The CDR3 DNA sequence: TGTGCCAGCACCAAAGGTCCAGCTAGCTATTCTGAGACCCAGTACTTC.

The table lists this clone with a few counts. The J gene is TRBJ2-3, the V gene TRBV28, with D possibly matching TRBD1 (7 bases). The V gene lost 11 bases and the J gene lost 4 bases, with 16 bases spanning the gap. Germline V gene data show CDR1 as MDHEN and CDR2 as SYDVKM. The CDR3 is 13 amino acids. The CDR3, as DNA: TGTGCCGGCCGGGGCAGGGGGGCAGATACGCAGTATTTT. Its protein product is CAGRGRGADTQYF.

About this clone itself: Other DNA sequences in the same sample also yield this CDR3. V gene TRBV4-2 combines with J gene TRBJ2-5, with 8 bases fitting TRBD2. Germline CDR1 reads LGHNA; CDR2 reads YNFKEQ. The CDR3 sequence is 15 residues long. The ends lost 1 base at V and 4 bases at J; junction bases unmatched: 5. This chain's CDR3 is CASSQAGGPGETQYF. The CDR3 DNA reads TGTGCCAGCAGCCAAGCGGGGGGGCCTGGAGAGACCCAGTACTTC.

This clone was detected only a few times. The chain employs TRBV28 and TRBJ1-2; 8 positions match TRBD1. V dropped 4 bases and J dropped 4; count of bases not matched to a gene: 8. Germline assignment: CDR1 MDHEN and CDR2 SYDVKM. The CDR3 covers 15 residues. The CDR3 protein is CASSSGQGASYGYTF. The DNA of the CDR3 is TGTGCCAGCAGTTCAGGGCAGGGGGCCTCCTATGGCTACACCTTC.

V gene TRBV2 combines with J gene TRBJ2-5; 11 nucleotides align to TRBD2. CDR1 and CDR2 (germline): SNHLY, FYNNEI. The CDR3 length is 16 residues. Trimming cost V 6 bases and J 2 bases; bases outside gene matches: 8. The CDR3, as DNA: TGTGCCAGCAGGGGATCTAGCGGGGGGTTACAAGAGACCCAGTACTTC. Its translation is CASRGSSGGLQETQYF.

The chain uses TRBV19 and TRBJ2-1, with 11 bases identical to TRBD2. The junction had 6 bases not matched to a gene; V was cut back by 7 bases and J by 4 bases. Germline V lookup: CDR1 LNHDA, CDR2 SQIVND (reference sequence). The CDR3 extends over 15 amino acids. CDR3 loop: CASNLAGGLYNEQFF. The DNA for the CDR3 is TGTGCCAGTAACCTAGCGGGGGGCCTGTACAATGAGCAGTTCTTC. The whole variable domain, remainder taken from reference TRBV19 and TRBJ2-1, is DGGITQSPKYLFRKEGQNVTLSCEQNLNHDAMYWYRQDPGQGLRLIYYSQIVNDFQKGDIAEGYSVSREKKESFPLTVTSAQKNPTAFYLCASNLAGGLYNEQFFGPGTRLTVL.

In DNA, the CDR3 is TGTGCCAGCAGCTTTTTGGCTAGCGGGTACACAGATACGCAGTATTTT. This gives the protein CASSFLASGYTDTQYF. This sequence joins TRBV5-6 and TRBJ2-3, with 8 bases matching TRBD2. Germline V gives CDR1 SGHDT, CDR2 YYEEEE. There are 16 residues in the CDR3. V was pared by 2 bases and J by 2 bases, with 7 bases of the junction left unmatched.

The chain carries TRBV3-1 (or the pseudogene TRBV3-2) and TRBJ1-5; 7 bases match TRBD1. After removal of 2 bases from V and 1 base from J, the junction contained 8 bases not matched to a gene. Germline CDR1 and CDR2: LGHDT and YNNKEL (reference sequence). CDR3 length equals 17 residues. In nucleotides, the CDR3 is TGTGCCAGCAGCCAATCCCCAGGGGGTGTAAGCAATCAGCCCCAGCATTTT. Protein sequence: CASSQSPGGVSNQPQHF.

The genes are TRBV20-1 and TRBJ2-3; D gene uncertain. Deletions cut 6 bases from V and 0 bases from J, with 4 bases between. Germline CDR1 DFQATT, CDR2 SNEGSKA (reference sequence). CDR3 length: 11 amino acids. CDR3 nucleotides: TGCAGTGCCTCTAGCACAGATACGCAGTATTTT. Translation gives CSASSTDTQYF.

There are a few counts of this clone. This chain joins TRBV30 and TRBJ1-1; 8 positions match TRBD1. V gave up 7 bases and J gave up 4 bases; unmatched junction bases: 5. This CDR3 region has 12 residues. Germline V gene lookup returns CDR1 GTSNPN and CDR2 SVGIG (reference sequence). The CDR3 DNA sequence: TGTGCCTACGGACAGGGCGGCACTGAAGCTTTCTTT. It is translated as CAYGQGGTEAFF. The full variable domain, completed using reference TRBV30 and TRBJ1-1, is SQTIHQWPATLVQPVGSPLSLECTVEGTSNPNLYWYRQAAGRGLQLLFYSVGIGQISSEVPQNLSASRPQDRQFILSSKKLLLSDSGFYLCAYGQGGTEAFFGQGTRLTVV.

This chain joins TRBV18 and TRBJ2-7; 7 bases line up with TRBD1. In germline, CDR1 is KGHSH, CDR2 LQKENI. There are 16 residues in the CDR3. V lost 2 bases and J lost 4; bases outside the gene matches: 11. CDR3 amino acids: CASSPGAGGLKYEQYF. The CDR3 nucleotides read TGTGCCAGCTCACCAGGGGCAGGGGGTTTGAAATACGAGCAGTACTTC.

The genes are TRBV3-1 (or the pseudogene TRBV3-2) and TRBJ2-5, with 11 bases that match TRBD2. CDR1 LGHDT and CDR2 YNNKEL come from the germline V gene (reference sequence). The CDR3 extends over 15 amino acids. Trimming took 2 bases from V and 5 from J; bases not matched to a gene: 4. CDR3 nucleotides: TGTGCCAGCAGCCAACCTGCTAGCGGGGGGGAGACCCAGTACTTC. It translates to CASSQPASGGETQYF.